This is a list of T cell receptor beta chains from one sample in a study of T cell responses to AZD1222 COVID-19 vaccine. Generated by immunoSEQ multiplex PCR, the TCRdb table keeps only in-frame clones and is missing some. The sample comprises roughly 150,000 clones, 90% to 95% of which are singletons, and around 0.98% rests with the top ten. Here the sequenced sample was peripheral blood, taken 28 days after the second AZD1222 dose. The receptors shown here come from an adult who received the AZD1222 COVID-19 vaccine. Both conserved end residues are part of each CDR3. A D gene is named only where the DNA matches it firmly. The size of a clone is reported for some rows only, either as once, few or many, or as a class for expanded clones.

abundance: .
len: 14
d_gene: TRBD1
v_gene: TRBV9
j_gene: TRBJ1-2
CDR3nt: TGTGCCAGCAGCCAAGGGACAGGGGGCTATGGCTACACCTTC
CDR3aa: CASSQGTGGYGYTF

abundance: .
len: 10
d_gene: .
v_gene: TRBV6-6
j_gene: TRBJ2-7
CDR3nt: TGTGCCAGCGGGACCTACGAGCAGTACTTC
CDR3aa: CASGTYEQYF

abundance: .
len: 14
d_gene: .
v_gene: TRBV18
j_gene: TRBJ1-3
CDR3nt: TGTGCCAGCTCACCAGGGGGCTCTGGAAACACCATATATTTT
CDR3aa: CASSPGGSGNTIYF

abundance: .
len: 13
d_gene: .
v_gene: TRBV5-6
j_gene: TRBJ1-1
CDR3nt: TGTGCCAGCAGCTTGGGGCAGTCCTGGGAAGCTTTCTTT
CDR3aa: CASSLGQSWEAFF

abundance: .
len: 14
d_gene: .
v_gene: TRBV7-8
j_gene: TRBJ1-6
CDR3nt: TGTGCCAGCAAGGGGCAGGGCCTTAATTCACCCCTCCACTTT
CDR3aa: CASKGQGLNSPLHF

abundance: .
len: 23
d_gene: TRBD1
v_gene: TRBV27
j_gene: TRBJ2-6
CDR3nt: TGTGCCAGCAGTTTAAGGCGGAGCCCCGCCTACAGGGGGCGGGCCTCTGGGGCCAACGTCCTGACTTTC
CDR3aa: CASSLRRSPAYRGRASGANVLTF

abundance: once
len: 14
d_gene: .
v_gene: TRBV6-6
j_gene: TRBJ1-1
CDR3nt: TGTGCCAGCAGCCTGGGCCTGACGGGACGTGAAGCTTTCTTT
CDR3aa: CASSLGLTGREAFF

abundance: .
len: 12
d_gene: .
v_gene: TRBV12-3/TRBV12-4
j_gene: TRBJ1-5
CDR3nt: TGTGCCAGCAGTTATAGCAATCAGCCCCAGCATTTT
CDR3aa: CASSYSNQPQHF

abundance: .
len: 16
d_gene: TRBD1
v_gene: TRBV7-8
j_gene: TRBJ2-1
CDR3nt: TGTGCCAGCAGCCTGCACCATGGACAGGGTTTGAATGAGCAGTTCTTC
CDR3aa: CASSLHHGQGLNEQFF

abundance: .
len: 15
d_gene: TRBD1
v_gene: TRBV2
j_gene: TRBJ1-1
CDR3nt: TGTGCCAGCATAGGACAGGGGATCGGAGTGACTGAAGCTTTCTTT
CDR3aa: CASIGQGIGVTEAFF

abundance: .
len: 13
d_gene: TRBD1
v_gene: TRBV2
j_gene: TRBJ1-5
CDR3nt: TGTGCCAGCGGACAGGGGGCAATTCAGCCCCAGCATTTT
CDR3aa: CASGQGAIQPQHF

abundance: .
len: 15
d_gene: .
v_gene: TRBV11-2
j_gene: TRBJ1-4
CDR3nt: TGTGCCAGCAGCTTAGTTCTGGCAACTAATGAAAAACTGTTTTTT
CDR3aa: CASSLVLATNEKLFF

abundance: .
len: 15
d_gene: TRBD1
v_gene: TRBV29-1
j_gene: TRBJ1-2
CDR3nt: TGCAGCGTTGGCGAGGGACAGGGTGCCATGCGTGGCTACACCTTC
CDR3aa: CSVGEGQGAMRGYTF

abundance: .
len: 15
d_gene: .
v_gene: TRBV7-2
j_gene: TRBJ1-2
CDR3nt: TGTGCCAGCAGCTTATATAAGGGGGATAACTATGGCTACACCTTC
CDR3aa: CASSLYKGDNYGYTF

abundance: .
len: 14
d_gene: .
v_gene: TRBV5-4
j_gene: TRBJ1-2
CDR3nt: TGTGCCAGCAGCTTGGCAGGGGTAAACTATGGCTACACCTTC
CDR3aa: CASSLAGVNYGYTF

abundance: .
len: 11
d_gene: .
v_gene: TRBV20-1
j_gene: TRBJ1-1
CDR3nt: TGCAGTGCTAGAGGAGGCACTGAAGCTTTCTTT
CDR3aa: CSARGGTEAFF

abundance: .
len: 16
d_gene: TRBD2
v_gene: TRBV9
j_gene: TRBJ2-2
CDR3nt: TGTGCCAGCAGCGGCTTTGGCGGGGGGAACACCGGGGAGCTGTTTTTT
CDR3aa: CASSGFGGGNTGELFF

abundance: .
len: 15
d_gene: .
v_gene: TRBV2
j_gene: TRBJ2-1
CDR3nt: TGTGCCAGATCAGCCGGGACTTCCCTTTACAATGAGCAGTTCTTC
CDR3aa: CARSAGTSLYNEQFF

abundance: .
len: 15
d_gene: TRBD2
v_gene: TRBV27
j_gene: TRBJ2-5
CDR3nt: TGTGCCAGCAGACTTAGCGGGGGGCCGCAAGAGACCCAGTACTTC
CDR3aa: CASRLSGGPQETQYF

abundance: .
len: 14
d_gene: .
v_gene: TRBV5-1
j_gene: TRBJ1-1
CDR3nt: TGCGCCAGCACCTCGGCCGAGGGTAGGATTGAAGCTTTCTTT
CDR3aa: CASTSAEGRIEAFF

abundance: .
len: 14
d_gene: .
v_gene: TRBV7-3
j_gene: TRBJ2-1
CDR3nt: TGTGCCAGCAGCTTAATGGCTACGTTCAATGAGCAGTTCTTC
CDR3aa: CASSLMATFNEQFF

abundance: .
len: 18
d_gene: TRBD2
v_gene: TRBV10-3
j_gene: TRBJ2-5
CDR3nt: TGTGCCATCAGTGAGGAGGGGACTGAGCGGGGCCCCCAAGAGACCCAGTACTTC
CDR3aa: CAISEEGTERGPQETQYF

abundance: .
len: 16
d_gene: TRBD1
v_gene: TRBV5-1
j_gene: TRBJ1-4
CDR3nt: TGCGCCAGCAGCAAGACAGGGGGGACGCCTAATGAAAAACTGTTTTTT
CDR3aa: CASSKTGGTPNEKLFF

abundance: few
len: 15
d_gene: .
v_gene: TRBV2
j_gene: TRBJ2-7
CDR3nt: TGTGCCAGCAGTGACCCCTCGACAGGCCCCTACGAGCAGTACTTC
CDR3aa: CASSDPSTGPYEQYF

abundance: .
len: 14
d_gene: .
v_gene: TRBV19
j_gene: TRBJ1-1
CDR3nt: TGTGCCAGTATCGTGGACAGCCCGGTTTGGGAAGCTTTCTTT
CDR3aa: CASIVDSPVWEAFF

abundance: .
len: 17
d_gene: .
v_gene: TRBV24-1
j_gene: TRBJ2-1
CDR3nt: TGTGCCACCAGTGATCAGCGGAGTCTCGAGAAGTACAATGAGCAGTTCTTC
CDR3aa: CATSDQRSLEKYNEQFF

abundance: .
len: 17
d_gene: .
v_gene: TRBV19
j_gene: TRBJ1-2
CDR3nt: TGTGCCAGTAGTCCTGGATCCTTCGACGGCTTTGGTGATGGCTACACCTTC
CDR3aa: CASSPGSFDGFGDGYTF

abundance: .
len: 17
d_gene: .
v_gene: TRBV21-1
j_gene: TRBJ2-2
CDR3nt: TGTGCCACCGTCGGAACCCCCGGGACAACGAACACCGGGGAGCTGTTTTTT
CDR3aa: CATVGTPGTTNTGELFF

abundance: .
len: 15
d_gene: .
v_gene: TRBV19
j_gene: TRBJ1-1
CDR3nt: TGTGCCAGTAGTATCCTAGGCCCGGCGGTAACTGAAGCTTTCTTT
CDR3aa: CASSILGPAVTEAFF

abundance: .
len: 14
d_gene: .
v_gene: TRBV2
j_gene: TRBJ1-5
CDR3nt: TGTGCCAGCAGTGGAGGGGGTGGCAATCAGCCCCAGCATTTT
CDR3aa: CASSGGGGNQPQHF

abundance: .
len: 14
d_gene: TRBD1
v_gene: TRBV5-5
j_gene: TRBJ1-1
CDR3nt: TGTGCCAGCAGCCTCCGGGGAGGGGGCTTTGAAGCTTTCTTT
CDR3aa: CASSLRGGGFEAFF

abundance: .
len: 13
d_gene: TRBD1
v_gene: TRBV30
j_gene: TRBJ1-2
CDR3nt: TGTGCCTGTGGACAGGGTCGACGGTATGGCTACACCTTC
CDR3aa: CACGQGRRYGYTF

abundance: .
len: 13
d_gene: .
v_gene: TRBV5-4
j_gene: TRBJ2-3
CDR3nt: TGTGCCAGCAGCTTTAGCGGCACAGATACGCAGTATTTT
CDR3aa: CASSFSGTDTQYF

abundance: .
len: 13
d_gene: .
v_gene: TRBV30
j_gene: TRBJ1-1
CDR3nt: TGTGCCTGGAGTGTAAGGGGGGGCACTGAAGCTTTCTTT
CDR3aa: CAWSVRGGTEAFF

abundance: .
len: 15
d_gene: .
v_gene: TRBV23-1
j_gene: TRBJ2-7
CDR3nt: TGCGCCAGCAGTCAATCGAGGCAGGTCGACTACGAGCAGTACTTC
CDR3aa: CASSQSRQVDYEQYF

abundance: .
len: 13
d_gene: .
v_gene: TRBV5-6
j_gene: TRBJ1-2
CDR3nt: TGTGCCAGCAGCCCCCAAGCTAACTATGGCTACACCTTC
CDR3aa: CASSPQANYGYTF

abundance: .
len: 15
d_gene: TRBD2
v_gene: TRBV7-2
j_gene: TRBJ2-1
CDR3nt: TGTGCCAGCAGCTCCCGGGGGGGGTTTTACAATGAGCAGTTCTTC
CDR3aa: CASSSRGGFYNEQFF

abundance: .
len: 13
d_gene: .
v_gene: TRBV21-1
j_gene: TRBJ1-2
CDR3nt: TGTGCCAGCCCCCGGGACGGTAACTATGGCTACACCTTC
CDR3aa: CASPRDGNYGYTF

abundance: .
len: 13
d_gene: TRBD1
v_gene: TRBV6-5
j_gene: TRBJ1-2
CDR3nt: TGTGCCAGCAGGGGGACAGCCTTCTATGGCTACACCTTC
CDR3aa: CASRGTAFYGYTF

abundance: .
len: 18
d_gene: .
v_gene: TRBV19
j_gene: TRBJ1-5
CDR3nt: TGTGCCAGTAGTACTTCCCCCTCGACAGAGTATAGCAATCAGCCCCAGCATTTT
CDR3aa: CASSTSPSTEYSNQPQHF

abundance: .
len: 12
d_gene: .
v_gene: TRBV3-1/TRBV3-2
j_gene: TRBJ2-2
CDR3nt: TGTGCCAGCAGCAAGGGAACCGGGGAGCTGTTTTTT
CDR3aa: CASSKGTGELFF

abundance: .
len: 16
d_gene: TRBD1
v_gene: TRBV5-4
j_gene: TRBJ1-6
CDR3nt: TGTGCCAGCAGACCCGACAGGGGGACTCATAATTCACCCCTCCACTTT
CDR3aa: CASRPDRGTHNSPLHF

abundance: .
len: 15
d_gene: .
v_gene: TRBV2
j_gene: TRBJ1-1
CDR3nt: TGTGCCAGCAGTGAAGCATCCCTCGGGAACACTGAAGCTTTCTTT
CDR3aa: CASSEASLGNTEAFF

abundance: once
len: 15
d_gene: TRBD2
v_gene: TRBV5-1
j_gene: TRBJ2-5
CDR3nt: TGCGCCAGCAGCACCCTGGGACTAGCGGGTGAGACCCAGTACTTC
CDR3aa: CASSTLGLAGETQYF

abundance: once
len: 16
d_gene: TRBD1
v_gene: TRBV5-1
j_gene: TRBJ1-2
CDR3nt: TGCGCCAGCAGCTCGTTCGGACAGGGCGGCGACTATGGCTACACCTTC
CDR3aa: CASSSFGQGGDYGYTF

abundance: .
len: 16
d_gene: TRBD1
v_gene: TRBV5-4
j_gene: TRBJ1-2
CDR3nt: TGTGCCAGCAGCTCGGGACAGGGGGCGATAAGCTATGGCTACACCTTC
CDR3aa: CASSSGQGAISYGYTF

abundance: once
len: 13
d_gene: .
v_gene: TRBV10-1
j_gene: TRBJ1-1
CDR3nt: TGCGCCAGCAGTGAGTCGGGCAACACTGAAGCTTTCTTT
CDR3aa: CASSESGNTEAFF

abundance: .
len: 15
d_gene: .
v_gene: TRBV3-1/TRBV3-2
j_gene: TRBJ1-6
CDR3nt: TGTGCCAGCAGCCAAGAAGGTTGGGTGGATTCACCCCTCCACTTT
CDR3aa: CASSQEGWVDSPLHF

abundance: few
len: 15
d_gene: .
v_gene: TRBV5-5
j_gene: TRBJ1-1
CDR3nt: TGTGCCAGCAGCTCGCACTATAGTGGGGACACTGAAGCTTTCTTT
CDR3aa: CASSSHYSGDTEAFF

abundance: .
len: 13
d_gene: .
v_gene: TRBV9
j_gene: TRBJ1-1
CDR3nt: TGTGCCAGCAGCGCGAGTCTAGGCACTGAAGCTTTCTTT
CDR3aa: CASSASLGTEAFF

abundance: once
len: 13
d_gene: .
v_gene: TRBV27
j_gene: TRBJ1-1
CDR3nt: TGTGCCAGCAGTTTCCCAGGGGACACTGAAGCTTTCTTT
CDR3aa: CASSFPGDTEAFF

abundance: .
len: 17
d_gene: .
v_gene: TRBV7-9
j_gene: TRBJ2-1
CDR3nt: TGTGCCAGCAGCTTAGGGGAGGCCGGGGGATCCTACAATGAGCAGTTCTTC
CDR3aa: CASSLGEAGGSYNEQFF

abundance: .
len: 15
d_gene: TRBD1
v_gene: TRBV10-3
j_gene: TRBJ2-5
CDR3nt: TGTGCCATCAGTGAGTGGGACAGGGGTACAGAGACCCAGTACTTC
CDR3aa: CAISEWDRGTETQYF